This is a list of T cell receptor beta chains from one sample in a study of early T cells in non-severe SARS-CoV-2 infection. One entry per CDR3 protein, called by TCRdb with MiXCR from the 5' RACE reads. The sample contains about 63,000 distinct CDR3 sequences, 13% of which appear only once. Sequenced material: whole blood. The receptors come from an adult who was a healthcare worker with PCR-confirmed SARS-CoV-2 infection or an uninfected control (not recorded which). Both conserved end residues are part of each CDR3.

v_gene	j_gene	CDR3aa
TRBV7-9	TRBJ2-7	CASSLAGGQLEQYF
TRBV20-1	TRBJ2-1	CSAIHWRSYNEQFF
TRBV7-8	TRBJ2-3	CASSLNRETDTQYF
TRBV3-1	TRBJ2-2	CASSQVGLAGTGELFF
TRBV3-1	TRBJ2-5	CASSRGGRGETQYF
TRBV13	TRBJ2-1	CASSFDRVLSF
TRBV5-1	TRBJ2-3	CASSRGAGAGTDTQYF
TRBV20-1	TRBJ2-1	CSAPDRGSYNEQFF
TRBV18	TRBJ2-7	CASSPPGLNYEQYF
TRBV5-4	TRBJ1-2	CASSLAASPLGYTF
TRBV7-6	TRBJ2-5	CASSLAYSGTGEETQYF
TRBV14	TRBJ1-4	CASSQQLLNEKLFF
TRBV20-1	TRBJ1-5	CSATPPGVNQPQHF
TRBV6-2/TRBV6-3	TRBJ2-7	CASSPLAESSYEQYF
TRBV5-4	TRBJ1-6	CASSQDRGGNSPLHF
TRBV6-2/TRBV6-3	TRBJ2-3	CASRESGGPAATQYF
TRBV18	TRBJ2-7	CASSQPQGDEQYF
TRBV6-5	TRBJ1-5	CASSSQANQPQHF
TRBV2	TRBJ2-7	CASSVRQGAEQYF
TRBV7-6	TRBJ2-5	CASSSPEGTQETQYF
TRBV6-2/TRBV6-3	TRBJ2-2	CASSYVQGALNTGELFF
TRBV5-4	TRBJ2-7	CASSYRTGSYEQYF
TRBV29-1	TRBJ1-1	CSVVKSTGEDTEAFF
TRBV30	TRBJ2-5	CAWSVPSGGIETQYF
TRBV15	TRBJ1-1	CATSRRRQAEAFF
TRBV7-6	TRBJ2-1	CASSTMRVANEQFF
TRBV11-2	TRBJ2-5	CASSLKFRHRRGETQYF
TRBV19	TRBJ1-3	CASSIARAAENTIYF
TRBV7-2	TRBJ2-1	CASSFRGGEQFF
TRBV14	TRBJ1-2	CASSQVSGGAIFGYTF
TRBV29-1	TRBJ1-2	CSALTGGYGYTF
TRBV3-1	TRBJ1-3	CASSLSRDSGNTIYF
TRBV29-1	TRBJ1-1	CSVPTGGEAFF